The 5 T cell receptor beta chains below were found in one sample sequenced in a study of response to subunit inactivated influenza vaccine (dated by TCRdb to the late 2010s). Library preparation used RT-PCR. TCRdb names Illumina HiSeq 2500 as the instrument used. Starting from the raw public reads, TCRdb applied fastp trimming at Q25, assembled clones with MiXCR and retained in-frame beta chains. A single entry per CDR3 protein holds the most common genes and DNA from its merged rows. Across this sample there are roughly 670,000 distinct CDR3 sequences, with 14% seen only once. The ten largest make up 7.5% to 8% of the sample. Source: PBMCs from blood, taken 14 days before vaccination. The source is a man aged 50 to 60 who received an inactivated influenza vaccine. Donor details come from another sample of the same person, matched by shared clones.

The V call is TRBV11-2, the J call TRBJ2-5; D is ambiguous. The CDR3 runs to 15 residues. Trimming removed 2 bases from V and 5 bases from J, with 15 bases in between. Germline CDR1 reads SGHAT; CDR2 reads FQNNGV. CDR3 DNA: TGTGCCAGCAGCTTACTGGATGGGCCTAGTGAGACCCAGTACTTC. It encodes CASSLLDGPSETQYF.

The chain recombines TRBV20-1 with TRBJ2-1; 9 bases fit TRBD2. Germline V gene sequence: CDR1 DFQATT, CDR2 SNEGSKA (reference sequence). The CDR3 contains 15 residues. The trim removed 3 bases at V and 9 bases at J, leaving 12 bases unmatched. The CDR3 DNA reads as TGCAGTGCTAGGGGAATCGGGACTAGCTTCGCTGAGCAGTTCTTC. Its protein product is CSARGIGTSFAEQFF.

The chain has TRBV5-1 and TRBJ1-3; 8 bases are a match to TRBD1. The V gene end was trimmed by 2 bases and the J gene end by 1 base; junction bases not matched to a gene: 5. The CDR3 loop spans 16 amino acids. The germline CDR1 and CDR2 sequences are SGHRS and YFSETQ. CDR3 sequence: CASSFGQGVSGNTIYF. The DNA of the CDR3 is TGCGCCAGCAGCTTCGGACAGGGTGTATCTGGAAACACCATATATTTT.

CDR3 in DNA: TGCGCCAGCAGCTTGGGAGGGAGCAGCTATGGCTACACCTTC. Residues: CASSLGGSSYGYTF. This chain links TRBV5-1 with TRBJ1-2; D not resolved. CDR3 length equals 14 residues. The germline V gene encodes CDR1 SGHRS and CDR2 YFSETQ. Trimming cost V 0 bases and J 4 bases, with 10 bases left between them.

This sequence joins TRBV6-4 and TRBJ2-2, with 7 bases that match TRBD1. Germline CDR1 MRHNA, CDR2 SNTAGT. The V and J ends lost 6 bases and 5 bases, in that order; junction bases with no gene match: 12. This CDR3 comprises 16 residues. The CDR3 here is CASRRQGGLETGELFF. Here the CDR3 DNA reads TGTGCCAGCAGACGACAGGGCGGCCTAGAAACCGGGGAGCTGTTTTTT.